This TCR beta chain was profiled in a study of blood T cells in healthy people across ages. Study-wide points: The unsorted PBMCs prevented any conclusive comparison of naive versus antigen-experienced cells. Strong correlation linked observed beta diversity and percent naive T cells.

Germline V gene data show CDR1 as SGHTA and CDR2 as FQGNSA. This CDR3 has 16 amino acids. V lost 0 bases, J lost 7 bases, and 7 bases stayed unmatched. Note on this clonotype: The antigen is undetermined.

Sample-barcoded 5' priming and a J-beta primer mix drove a second PCR of roughly 6 to 12 cycles. Sequencing recovered at least 3 million CDR3-containing paired-end reads from each sample. TCRdb re-analysed the 5' RACE reads in MiXCR, keeping a single row per CDR3 protein. The sample records 700,000 to 800,000 distinct CDR3 sequences, roughly two fifths being singletons. This sequence joins TRBV7-2 and TRBJ2-2, with 8 nucleotides matching TRBD1. Sequenced: blood. The source is a woman aged 60-75 years in good health. The CDR3 protein is CASSLAGTGLGGELFF. CDR3 DNA sequence: TGTGCCAGCAGCTTAGCGGGGACAGGATTAGGCGGGGAGCTGTTTTTT.